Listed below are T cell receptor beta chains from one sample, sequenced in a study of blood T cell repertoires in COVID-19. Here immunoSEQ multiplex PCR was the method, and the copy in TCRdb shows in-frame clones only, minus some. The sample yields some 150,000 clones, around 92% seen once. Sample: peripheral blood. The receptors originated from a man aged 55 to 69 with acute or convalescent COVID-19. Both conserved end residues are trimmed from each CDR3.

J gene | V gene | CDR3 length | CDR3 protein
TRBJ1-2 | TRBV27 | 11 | ASSRGRSGGYT
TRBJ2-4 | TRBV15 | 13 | ATSRDTGAKNIQY
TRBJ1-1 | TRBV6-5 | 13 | ASTKPGTGVTEAF
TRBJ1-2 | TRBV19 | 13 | ASRFNRANNYGYT
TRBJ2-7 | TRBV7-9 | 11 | ASTRDRGYEQY
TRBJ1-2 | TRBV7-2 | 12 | ASSRLDRGYGYT
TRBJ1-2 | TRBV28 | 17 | ASRYPPGTGGNENHGYT
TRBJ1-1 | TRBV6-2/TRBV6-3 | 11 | ASSPRPNTEAF
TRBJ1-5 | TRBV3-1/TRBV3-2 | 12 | ASSLQTGSQPQH
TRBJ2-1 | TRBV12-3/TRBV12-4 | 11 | ASSFGQTNEQF
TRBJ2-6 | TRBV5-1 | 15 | ASSYTGSNSGANVLT
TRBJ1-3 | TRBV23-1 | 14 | ASSHSGRTSGNTIY
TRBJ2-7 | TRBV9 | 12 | ASSVGQFSYEQY
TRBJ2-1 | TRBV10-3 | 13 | AIRRTSRGDNEQF
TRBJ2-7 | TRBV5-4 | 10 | ASSLQDSLQY
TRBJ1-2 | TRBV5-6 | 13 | ASSRGADRSYGYT
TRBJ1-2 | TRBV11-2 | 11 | ASSPELQRGYT
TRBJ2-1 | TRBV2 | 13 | ASRTSGGTDNEQF
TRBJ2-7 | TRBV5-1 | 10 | ASSLPGYEQY
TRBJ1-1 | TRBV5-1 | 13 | ASSFLEGARTEAF
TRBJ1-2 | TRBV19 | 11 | ASSVRTGGGYT
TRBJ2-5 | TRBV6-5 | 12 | ASSYSRGDETQY
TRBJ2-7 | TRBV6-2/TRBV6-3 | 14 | ASSHTMTSADYEQY
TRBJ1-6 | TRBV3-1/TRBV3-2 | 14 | ASSHRQGVGNSPLH